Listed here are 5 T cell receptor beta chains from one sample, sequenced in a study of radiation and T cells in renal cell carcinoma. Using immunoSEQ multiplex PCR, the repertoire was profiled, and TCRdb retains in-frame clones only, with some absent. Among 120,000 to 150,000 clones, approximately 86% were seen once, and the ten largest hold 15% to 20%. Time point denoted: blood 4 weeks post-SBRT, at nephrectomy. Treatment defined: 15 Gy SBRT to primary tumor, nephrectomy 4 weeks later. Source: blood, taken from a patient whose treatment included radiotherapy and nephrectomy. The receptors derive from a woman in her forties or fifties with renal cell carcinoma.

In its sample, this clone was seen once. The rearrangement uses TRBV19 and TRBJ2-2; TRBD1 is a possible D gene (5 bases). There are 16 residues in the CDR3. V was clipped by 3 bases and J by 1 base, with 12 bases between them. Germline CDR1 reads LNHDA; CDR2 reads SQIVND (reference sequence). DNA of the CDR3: TGTGCCAGTAGTATGATAGGGGAAGGGAACACCGGGGAGCTGTTTTTT. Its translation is CASSMIGEGNTGELFF.

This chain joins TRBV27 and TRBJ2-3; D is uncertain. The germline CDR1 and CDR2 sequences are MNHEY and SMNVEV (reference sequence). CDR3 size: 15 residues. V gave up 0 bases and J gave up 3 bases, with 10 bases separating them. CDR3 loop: CASSLSPSRTDTQYF. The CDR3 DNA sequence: TGTGCCAGCAGTTTATCCCCTTCCCGAACAGATACGCAGTATTTT.

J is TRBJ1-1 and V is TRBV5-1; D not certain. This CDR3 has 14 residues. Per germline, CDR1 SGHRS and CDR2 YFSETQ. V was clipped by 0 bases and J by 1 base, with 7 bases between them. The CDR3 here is CASSLGRGNTEAFF. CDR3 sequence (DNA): TGCGCCAGCAGCTTGGGACGGGGGAACACTGAAGCTTTCTTT.

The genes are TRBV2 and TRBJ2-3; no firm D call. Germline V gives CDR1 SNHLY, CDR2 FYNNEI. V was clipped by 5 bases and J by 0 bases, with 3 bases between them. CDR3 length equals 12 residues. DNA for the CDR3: TGTGCCAGCAGTTCTAGCACAGATACGCAGTATTTT. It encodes CASSSSTDTQYF.

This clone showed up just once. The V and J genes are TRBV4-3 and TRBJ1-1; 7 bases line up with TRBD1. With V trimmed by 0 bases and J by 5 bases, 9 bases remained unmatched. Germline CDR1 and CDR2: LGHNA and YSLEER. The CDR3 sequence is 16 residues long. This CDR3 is CASSQDPGQAGTEAFF. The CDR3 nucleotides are TGCGCCAGCAGCCAAGATCCCGGACAGGCCGGGACTGAAGCTTTCTTT.